This TCR beta chain was obtained from a study of cytomegalovirus exposure and HLA in healthy donors. Study-level information: Sequencing of about 179 million T cells in an earlier analysis found 100 million to 140 million unique TCR beta sequences. Study findings and constraints: Analyses of presence/absence relied on an assumption of roughly uniform sequencing depth across donors. In a later analysis, V- and J-gene trimming of beta chains associated with a DCLRE1C missense variant, replicated independently. As immune exposure information, only CMV serostatus was available.

Trimming stripped 5 bases from V and 6 bases from J, with 7 bases between. Germline CDR1 is SGHRS and CDR2 is YFSETQ. CDR3 length equals 11 residues. The PCR employed 60 Vbeta primers together with 13 Jbeta primers. Clones were sequenced by immunoSEQ multiplex PCR, and TCRdb holds only the in-frame ones, with some missing. The data show under 200,000 clones, around 80% seen once. Points on this clone: Its antigen is still unknown.

V usage is TRBV5-1 and J usage is TRBJ2-3; a possible D gene is TRBD1 (5 bases). The TCR was taken from a male donor in good health and CMV-seropositive. The specimen was PBMCs. DNA for the CDR3: TGCGCCAGCAGGGACATCGATACGCAGTATTTT. It translates to CASRDIDTQYF.